This is a list of T cell receptor beta chains from one sample in a study of blood T cell repertoires in COVID-19. Method: immunoSEQ multiplex PCR; TCRdb's copy keeps in-frame clones and lacks some. The sample lists about 210,000 clones; around 89% were seen once. The material sequenced was peripheral blood. These receptors were obtained from a woman aged 40 to 50 with acute or convalescent COVID-19. Each CDR3 is given with its conserved first and last residue. The order of the fields is D gene, clone size, V gene, J gene, CDR3 DNA, CDR3 protein. A D gene is named only where the DNA matches it firmly. Size is stated for part of the rows, as once, few or many counts, or as a class when the clone is expanded.

TRBD1	NA	TRBV6-5	TRBJ1-3	TGTGCCAGCAAGACAGGGGCTGGAAACACCATATATTTT	CASKTGAGNTIYF
TRBD1	NA	TRBV5-4	TRBJ1-2	TGTGCCAGCAGCCGAACAGGGGGGGGCTATGGCTACACCTTC	CASSRTGGGYGYTF
TRBD2	NA	TRBV5-1	TRBJ2-1	TGCGCCAGCAGCTTCGAGCGGGGGTTCCACAATGAGCAGTTCTTC	CASSFERGFHNEQFF
NA	NA	TRBV12-5	TRBJ1-3	TGTGCTAGTGGTTTCCAGGGCGCCGCCTCTGGAAACACCATATATTTT	CASGFQGAASGNTIYF
NA	NA	TRBV4-1	TRBJ2-5	TGCGCCAGCAGTCAGGGCAGGGCCCAAGAGACCCAGTACTTC	CASSQGRAQETQYF
NA	NA	TRBV6-1	TRBJ1-2	TGTGCCAGCAGTGAGGGGCAGGAGTCCGGTGGCTACACCTTC	CASSEGQESGGYTF
TRBD1	NA	TRBV6-6	TRBJ1-2	TGTGCCAGCAGCCGGGACAGCCCCTATGGCTACACCTTC	CASSRDSPYGYTF
NA	once	TRBV7-2	TRBJ1-2	TGTGCCAGCAGCTTAGGTGGGGGGTATGGCTACACCTTC	CASSLGGGYGYTF
TRBD1	NA	TRBV6-5	TRBJ2-5	TGTGCCAGCAGGAGTAACGGACAGGGAGGAGAGACCCAGTACTTC	CASRSNGQGGETQYF
NA	NA	TRBV5-1	TRBJ1-1	TGCGCCAGCAGCTTCCTGGACTCCTTGAACACTGAAGCTTTCTTT	CASSFLDSLNTEAFF
TRBD2	NA	TRBV6-2/TRBV6-3	TRBJ2-1	TGTGCCAGCAGTACCGGACTAGCGGGGGACAATGAGCAGTTCTTC	CASSTGLAGDNEQFF
NA	NA	TRBV9	TRBJ1-3	TGTGCCAGCAGCGAATCAAATTCTGGAAACACCATATATTTT	CASSESNSGNTIYF
NA	once	TRBV15	TRBJ1-1	TGTGCCACCAGCCCCCAATTGAGCACTGAAGCTTTCTTT	CATSPQLSTEAFF
NA	NA	TRBV18	TRBJ1-1	TGTGCCAGCTCATCCCCCGGGGGGGGAGAAGCTTTCTTT	CASSSPGGGEAFF
NA	NA	TRBV7-9	TRBJ1-2	TGTGCCAGCAGCTTAGGTGGGGCAGGGACATACTATGGCTACACCTTC	CASSLGGAGTYYGYTF
NA	NA	TRBV10-3	TRBJ1-6	TGTGCCATCAGTGAGCAGGCCTCCTATAATTCACCCCTCCACTTT	CAISEQASYNSPLHF
TRBD1	NA	TRBV5-1	TRBJ2-2	TGCGCCAGCAGTTATTATACAGGGGGCGAGGCCGGGGAGCTGTTTTTT	CASSYYTGGEAGELFF
NA	NA	TRBV4-1	TRBJ1-1	TGCGCCACATCCGGGGTAGGGTCCCGCTTGAACACTGAAGCTTTCTTT	CATSGVGSRLNTEAFF
NA	NA	TRBV19	TRBJ1-6	TGTGCCAGTAAGAGGACCTATAATTCACCCCTCCACTTT	CASKRTYNSPLHF
NA	once	TRBV19	TRBJ1-2	TGTGCCAGTAGTATCGAAGGAGGCGCTATCTATGGCTACACCTTC	CASSIEGGAIYGYTF
TRBD1	NA	TRBV5-1	TRBJ2-4	TGCGCCAGCAGCTCGGGCAGGGGACAGGGGCCATTAGCCAAAAACATTCAGTACTTC	CASSSGRGQGPLAKNIQYF
NA	NA	TRBV18	TRBJ1-1	TGTGCCAGCTCACCGTCAGAGAGGTTCACTGAAGCTTTCTTT	CASSPSERFTEAFF
TRBD2	NA	TRBV4-1	TRBJ2-5	TGCGCCAGCAGCCAAAAGGTCTATCCAGCGGGGGTCCAAGAGACCCAGTACTTC	CASSQKVYPAGVQETQYF
TRBD1	few	TRBV30	TRBJ1-2	TGTGCCTGGAGTTCTCCGGACAGGCGGCCTAACTATGGCTACACCTTC	CAWSSPDRRPNYGYTF
NA	NA	TRBV7-9	TRBJ2-1	TGTGCCAGCAACTTACAGACTAGAGCCAATGAGCAGTTCTTC	CASNLQTRANEQFF
NA	once	TRBV18	TRBJ1-6	TGTGCCAGCTCACCGGGCAGGTCCTCCCAAACCCTCCACTTT	CASSPGRSSQTLHF
NA	NA	TRBV13	TRBJ1-3	TGTGCCAGCAGCTCGGCGACAGTTGCCTCTGGAAACACCATATATTTT	CASSSATVASGNTIYF
NA	NA	TRBV11-2	TRBJ2-6	TGTGCCAGCAGCCCCTCCAGGGGTTCTGGGGCCAACGTCCTGACTTTC	CASSPSRGSGANVLTF
TRBD1	NA	TRBV5-8	TRBJ1-2	TGTGCCAGCACCTTGACAGGGGGGGGCGGAGACGGCTACACCTTC	CASTLTGGGGDGYTF
TRBD1	NA	TRBV7-9	TRBJ2-5	TGTGCCAGCAGCTTAGCACCCGGACAGGGGGAGGAGACCCAGTACTTC	CASSLAPGQGEETQYF
NA	once	TRBV6-6	TRBJ1-5	TGTGCCAGCAGTTACCGGGAGGCAAGGGAGCCCCAGCATTTT	CASSYREAREPQHF
TRBD1	NA	TRBV24-1	TRBJ1-3	TGTGCCACCAGTGATTTACAGGGGAGCGGAAACACCATATATTTT	CATSDLQGSGNTIYF
NA	NA	TRBV3-1/TRBV3-2	TRBJ1-2	TGTGCCAGCAGCCACGGGTATGGCTACACCTTC	CASSHGYGYTF
TRBD1	few	TRBV19	TRBJ1-2	TGTGCCAGTAGTTCACTCCGGAAGGGGGCATTTTATGGCTACACCTTC	CASSSLRKGAFYGYTF
NA	NA	TRBV5-8	TRBJ1-2	TGTGCCAGCAGCTCGGAATTGCGGAATGGCTACACCTTC	CASSSELRNGYTF
NA	NA	TRBV27	TRBJ1-5	TGTGCCAGCAGTCACTTTGCGGGTAATCAGCCCCAGCATTTT	CASSHFAGNQPQHF
NA	NA	TRBV3-1/TRBV3-2	TRBJ1-1	TGTGCCAGCAGCCCGTGGGACACGAACACTGAAGCTTTCTTT	CASSPWDTNTEAFF
NA	NA	TRBV6-6	TRBJ2-1	TGTGCCAGCACTGTATCCAATGAGCAGTTCTTC	CASTVSNEQFF
NA	NA	TRBV19	TRBJ1-2	TGTGCCAGTAGTACGGAGTCTAACTATGGCTACACCTTC	CASSTESNYGYTF
NA	NA	TRBV5-1	TRBJ2-1	TGCGCCAGCAGCTATACCCGGCAGGGAGGATATGAGCAGTTCTTC	CASSYTRQGGYEQFF